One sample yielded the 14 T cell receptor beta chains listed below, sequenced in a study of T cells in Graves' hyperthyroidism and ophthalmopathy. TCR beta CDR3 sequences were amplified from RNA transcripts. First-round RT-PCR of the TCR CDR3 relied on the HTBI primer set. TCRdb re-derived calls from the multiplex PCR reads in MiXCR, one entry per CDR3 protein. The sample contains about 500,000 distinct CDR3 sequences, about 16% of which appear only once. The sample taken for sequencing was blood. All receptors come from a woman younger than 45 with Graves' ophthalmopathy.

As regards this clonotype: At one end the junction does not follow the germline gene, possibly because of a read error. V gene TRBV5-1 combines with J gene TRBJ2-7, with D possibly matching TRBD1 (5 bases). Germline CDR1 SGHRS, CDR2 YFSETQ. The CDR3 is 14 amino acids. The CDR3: CASTPNRLSYEQYF. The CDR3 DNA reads TGTGCCAGCACTCCCAACAGGCTTTCGTACGAGCAGTACTTC.

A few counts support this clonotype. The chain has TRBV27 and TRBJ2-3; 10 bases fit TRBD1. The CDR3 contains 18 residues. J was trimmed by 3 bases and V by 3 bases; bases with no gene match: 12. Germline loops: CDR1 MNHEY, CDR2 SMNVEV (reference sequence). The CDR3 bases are TGTGCCAGCAGTTTTGAGGGGCCCGGGACAGGGGTAACAGATACGCAGTATTTT. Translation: CASSFEGPGTGVTDTQYF.

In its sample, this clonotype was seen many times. The CDR3, as DNA: TGTGCCAGCAGCTTAGACCGGGGGTATGAAGCTTTCTTT. This encodes CASSLDRGYEAFF. The chain joins TRBV11-2 to TRBJ1-1; TRBD1 might be the D (5 bases). Trimming took 0 bases from V and 7 from J, leaving 9 bases between them. Germline V CDR1 and CDR2: SGHAT, FQNNGV. CDR3 length: 13 amino acids. Filled out from reference TRBV11-2 and TRBJ1-1, the complete variable domain reads EAGVAQSPRYKIIEKRQSVAFWCNPISGHATLYWYQQILGQGPKLLIQFQNNGVVDDSQLPKDRFSAERLKGVDSTLKIQPAKLEDSAVYLCASSLDRGYEAFFGQGTRLTVV.

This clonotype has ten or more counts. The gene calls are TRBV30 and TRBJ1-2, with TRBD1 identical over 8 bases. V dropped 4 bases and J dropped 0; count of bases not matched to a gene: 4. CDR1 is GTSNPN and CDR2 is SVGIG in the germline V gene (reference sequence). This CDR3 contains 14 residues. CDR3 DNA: TGTGCCTGGAAGAGGACAGGGACTAACTATGGCTACACCTTC. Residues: CAWKRTGTNYGYTF.

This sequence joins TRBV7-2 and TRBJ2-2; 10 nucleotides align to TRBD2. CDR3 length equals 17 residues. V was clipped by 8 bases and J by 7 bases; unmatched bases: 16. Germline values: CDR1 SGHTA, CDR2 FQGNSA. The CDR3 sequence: CASGPSRASGSSGELFF. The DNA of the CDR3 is TGTGCCAGCGGCCCAAGTAGGGCTAGCGGGAGTAGCGGGGAGCTGTTTTTT.

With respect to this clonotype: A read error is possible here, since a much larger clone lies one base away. CDR3 nucleotide sequence: TGCGCCAGCAGTTATGACAGCGACTATGGCCACACCTTC. Its translation: CASSYDSDYGHTF. V gene TRBV5-1 combines with J gene TRBJ1-2; perhaps TRBD1 as D (5 bases). Germline V gene lookup returns CDR1 SGHRS and CDR2 YFSETQ. CDR3 length: 13 residues. Full variable domain (remainder filled in from reference TRBV5-1 and TRBJ1-2): KAGVTQTPRYLIKTRGQQVTLSCSPISGHRSVSWYQQTPGQGLQFLFEYFSETQRNKGNFPGRFSGRQFSNSRSEMNVSTLELGDSALYLCASSYDSDYGHTFGSGTRLTVV.

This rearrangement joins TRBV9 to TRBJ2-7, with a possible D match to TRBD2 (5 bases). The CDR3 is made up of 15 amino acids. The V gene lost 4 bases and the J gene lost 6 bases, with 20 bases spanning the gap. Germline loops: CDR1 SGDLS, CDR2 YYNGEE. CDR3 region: CASSLEGSGRFEQYF. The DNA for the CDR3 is TGTGCCAGCAGCTTAGAGGGTTCGGGAAGGTTCGAGCAGTACTTC.

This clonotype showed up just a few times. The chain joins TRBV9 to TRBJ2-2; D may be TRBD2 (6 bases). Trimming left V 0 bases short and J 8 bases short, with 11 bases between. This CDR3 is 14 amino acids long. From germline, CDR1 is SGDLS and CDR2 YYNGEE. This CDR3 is CASSVAPGRGELFF. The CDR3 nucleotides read TGTGCCAGCAGCGTAGCTCCGGGGAGGGGGGAGCTGTTTTTT.

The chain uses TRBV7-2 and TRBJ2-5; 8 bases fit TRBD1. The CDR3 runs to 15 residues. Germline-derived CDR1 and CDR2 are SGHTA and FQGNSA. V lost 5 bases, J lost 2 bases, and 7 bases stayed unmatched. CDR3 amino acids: CASSPMRTGQETQYF. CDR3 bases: TGTGCCAGCAGCCCCATGAGGACAGGGCAAGAGACCCAGTACTTC.

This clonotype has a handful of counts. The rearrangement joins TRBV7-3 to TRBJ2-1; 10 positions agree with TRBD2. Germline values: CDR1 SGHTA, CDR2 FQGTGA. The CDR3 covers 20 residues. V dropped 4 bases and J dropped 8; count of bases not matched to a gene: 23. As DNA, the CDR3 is TGTGCCAGCAGCTCCTATCCTCCTAGCGGGAGAAAACAGGGGGGGGATGAGCAGTTCTTC. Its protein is CASSSYPPSGRKQGGDEQFF. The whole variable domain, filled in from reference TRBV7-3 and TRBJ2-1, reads GAGVSQTPSNKVTEKGKYVELRCDPISGHTALYWYRQSLGQGPEFLIYFQGTGAADDSGLPNDRFFAVRPEGSVSTLKIQRTERGDSAVYLCASSSYPPSGRKQGGDEQFFGPGTRLTVL.

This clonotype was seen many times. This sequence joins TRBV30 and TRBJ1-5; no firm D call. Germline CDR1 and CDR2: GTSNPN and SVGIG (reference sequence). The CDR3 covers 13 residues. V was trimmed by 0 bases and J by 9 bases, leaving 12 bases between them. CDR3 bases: TGTGCCTGGAGTGTTTCCCTTCCAGGGCCCCAGCATTTT. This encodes CAWSVSLPGPQHF.

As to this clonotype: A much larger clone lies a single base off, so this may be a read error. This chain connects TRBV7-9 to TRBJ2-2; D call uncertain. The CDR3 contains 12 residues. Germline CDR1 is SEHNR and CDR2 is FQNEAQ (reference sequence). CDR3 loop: CANSLVTGELFF. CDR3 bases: TGTGCCAACAGCTTGGTAACCGGGGAGCTGTTTTTT.

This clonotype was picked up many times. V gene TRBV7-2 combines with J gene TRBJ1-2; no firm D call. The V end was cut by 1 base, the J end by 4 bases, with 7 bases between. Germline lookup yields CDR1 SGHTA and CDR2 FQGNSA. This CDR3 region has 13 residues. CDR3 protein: CASSLGQIYGYTF. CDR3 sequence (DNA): TGTGCCAGCAGCTTAGGCCAGATCTATGGCTACACCTTC.

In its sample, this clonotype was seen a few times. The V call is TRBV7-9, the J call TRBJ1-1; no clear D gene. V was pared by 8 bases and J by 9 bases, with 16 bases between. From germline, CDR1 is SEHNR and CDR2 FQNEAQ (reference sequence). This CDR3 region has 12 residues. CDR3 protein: CASQSTEYKAFF. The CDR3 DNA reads TGTGCCAGCCAGTCTACGGAGTACAAAGCTTTCTTT.